The clone carrying this TCR beta chain showed up just once. This table comes from immunoSEQ multiplex PCR, and its TCRdb copy is limited to in-frame clones, with some not included. The profile shows hundreds of thousands of clones, roughly nine tenths of them singletons. The entry originates in a study of blood T cell repertoires in COVID-19. The CDR3 is 16 residues long. CDR1 and CDR2 from the germline V gene are SEHNR and FQNEAQ (reference sequence). Trimming removed 2 bases at V and 4 bases at J, with 17 bases between. The sample consisted of peripheral blood. This chain connects TRBV7-9 to TRBJ1-2; perhaps TRBD1 as D (5 bases). This clonotype was obtained from a woman aged 25 to 45 with COVID-19, enrolled during active disease. In DNA form, the CDR3 reads TGTGCCAGCAGCTTAAGTGGTGCAGGGCTGGCCTATGGCTACACCTTC. This encodes CASSLSGAGLAYGYTF.